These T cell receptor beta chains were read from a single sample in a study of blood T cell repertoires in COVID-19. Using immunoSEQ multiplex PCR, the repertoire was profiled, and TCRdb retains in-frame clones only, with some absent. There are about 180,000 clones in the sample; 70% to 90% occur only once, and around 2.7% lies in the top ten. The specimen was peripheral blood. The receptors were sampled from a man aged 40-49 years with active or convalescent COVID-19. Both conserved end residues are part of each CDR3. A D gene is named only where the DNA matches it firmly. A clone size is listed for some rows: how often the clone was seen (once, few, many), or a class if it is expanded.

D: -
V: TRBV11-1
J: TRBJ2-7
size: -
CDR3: CASSPWGQLAYEQYF
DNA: TGTGCCAGCAGCCCTTGGGGCCAACTTGCCTACGAGCAGTACTTC

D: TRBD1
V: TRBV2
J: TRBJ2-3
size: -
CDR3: CASTRDRASDTQYF
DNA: TGTGCCAGCACCCGGGACAGGGCTTCGGATACGCAGTATTTT

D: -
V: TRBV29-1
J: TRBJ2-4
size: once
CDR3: CSVEVLGAKNIQYF
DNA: TGCAGCGTTGAAGTCCTAGGAGCCAAAAACATTCAGTACTTC

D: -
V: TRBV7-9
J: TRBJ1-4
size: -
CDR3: CASSLNREKLFF
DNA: TGTGCCAGCAGCTTGAACAGGGAAAAACTGTTTTTT

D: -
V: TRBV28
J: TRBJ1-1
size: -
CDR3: CASRYQDTEAFF
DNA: TGTGCCAGCAGATACCAGGACACTGAAGCTTTCTTT

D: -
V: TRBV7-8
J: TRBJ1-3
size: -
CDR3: CASSFRGAGNTIYF
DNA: TGTGCCAGCAGCTTTCGGGGGGCTGGAAACACCATATATTTT

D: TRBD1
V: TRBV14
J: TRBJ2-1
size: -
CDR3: CASSPGFRDRYNEQFF
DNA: TGTGCCAGCAGCCCCGGGTTCCGGGACAGATACAATGAGCAGTTCTTC

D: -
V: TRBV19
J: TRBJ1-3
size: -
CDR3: CASSIQGPSSGNTIYF
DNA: TGTGCCAGTAGTATTCAGGGGCCTAGCTCGGGAAACACCATATATTTT

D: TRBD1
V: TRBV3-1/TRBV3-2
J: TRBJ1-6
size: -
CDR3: CASSQGQGVPPLHF
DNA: TGTGCCAGCAGCCAAGGACAGGGAGTTCCACCCCTCCACTTT

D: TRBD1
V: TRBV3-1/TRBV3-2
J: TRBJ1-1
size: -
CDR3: CASSQVTVQGPEAFF
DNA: TGTGCCAGCAGCCAAGTTACTGTACAGGGGCCGGAAGCTTTCTTT

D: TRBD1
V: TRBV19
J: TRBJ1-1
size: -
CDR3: CASTQKGARNTEAFF
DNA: TGTGCCAGTACACAGAAGGGGGCCAGGAACACTGAAGCTTTCTTT

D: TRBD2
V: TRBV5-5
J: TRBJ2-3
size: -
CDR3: CASSLLAGTDTQYF
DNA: TGTGCCAGCAGCTTACTAGCGGGGACAGATACGCAGTATTTT

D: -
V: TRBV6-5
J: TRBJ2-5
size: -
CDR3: CASTDSTKTQYF
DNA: TGTGCCAGCACAGACAGCACAAAGACCCAGTACTTC

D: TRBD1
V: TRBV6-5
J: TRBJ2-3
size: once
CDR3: CASSYSAGGPTDTQYF
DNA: TGTGCCAGCAGTTACTCGGCAGGGGGTCCCACAGATACGCAGTATTTT

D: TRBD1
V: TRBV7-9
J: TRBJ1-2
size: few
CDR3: CASSLEGQGLNYGYTF
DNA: TGTGCCAGCAGCTTAGAGGGACAGGGGCTAAACTATGGCTACACCTTC

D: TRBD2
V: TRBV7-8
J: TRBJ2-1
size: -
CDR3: CASSPSAGGLRSYNEQFF
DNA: TGTGCCAGCAGCCCGAGCGCGGGGGGCCTCCGCTCCTACAATGAGCAGTTCTTC

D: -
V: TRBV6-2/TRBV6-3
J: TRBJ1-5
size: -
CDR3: CASSSPRDNYSQSARPQHF
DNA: TGTGCCAGCAGTTCCCCCCGGGACAACTACTCGCAATCAGCCCGTCCCCAGCATTTT

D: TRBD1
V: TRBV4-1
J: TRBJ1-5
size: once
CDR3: CASSQEGQGRNQPQHF
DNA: TGCGCCAGCAGCCAAGAAGGACAGGGTCGCAATCAGCCCCAGCATTTT

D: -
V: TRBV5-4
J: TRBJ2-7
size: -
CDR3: CASSLPFAGEQYF
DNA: TGTGCCAGCAGCTTGCCGTTCGCCGGCGAGCAGTACTTC

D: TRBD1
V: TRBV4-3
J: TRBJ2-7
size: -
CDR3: CASSQAATGGDEQYF
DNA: TGCGCCAGCAGCCAAGCGGCGACAGGGGGTGATGAGCAGTACTTC

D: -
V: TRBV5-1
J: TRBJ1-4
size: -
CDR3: CASSLSPGEKLFF
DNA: TGCGCCAGCAGCTTGTCGCCGGGGGAAAAACTGTTTTTT

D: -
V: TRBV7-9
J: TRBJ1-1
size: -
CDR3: CASSLSGMNTEAFF
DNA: TGTGCCAGCAGCTTATCAGGCATGAACACTGAAGCTTTCTTT

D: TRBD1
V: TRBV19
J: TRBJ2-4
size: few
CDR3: CASSIIRGTGADIQYF
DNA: TGTGCCAGTAGTATAATACGGGGGACAGGCGCGGACATTCAGTACTTC

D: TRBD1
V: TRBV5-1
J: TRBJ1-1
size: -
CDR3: CASSSGTGGLNTEAFF
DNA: TGCGCCAGCAGCTCGGGGACAGGGGGTTTGAACACTGAAGCTTTCTTT

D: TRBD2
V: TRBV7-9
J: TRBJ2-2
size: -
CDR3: CASSPAGLTSNTGELFF
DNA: TGTGCCAGCAGCCCGGCGGGACTAACCTCGAACACCGGGGAGCTGTTTTTT

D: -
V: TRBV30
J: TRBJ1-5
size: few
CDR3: CAWSLGSGRYSNQPQHF
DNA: TGTGCCTGGAGTCTCGGAAGCGGCAGATATAGCAATCAGCCCCAGCATTTT

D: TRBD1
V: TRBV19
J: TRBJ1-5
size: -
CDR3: CASKGQAFDQPQHF
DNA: TGTGCCAGTAAGGGACAGGCGTTCGATCAGCCCCAGCATTTT

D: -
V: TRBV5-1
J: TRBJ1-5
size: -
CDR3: CASSTGQSNQPQHF
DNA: TGCGCCAGCAGCACCGGACAGAGCAATCAGCCCCAGCATTTT

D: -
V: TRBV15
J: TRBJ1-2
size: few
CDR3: CATSSTTDPGDGYTF
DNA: TGTGCCACCAGCAGTACAACAGATCCGGGGGATGGCTACACCTTC

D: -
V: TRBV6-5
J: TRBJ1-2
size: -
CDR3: CASSYAGGLNGYTF
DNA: TGTGCCAGCAGTTACGCCGGGGGGCTAAATGGCTACACCTTC

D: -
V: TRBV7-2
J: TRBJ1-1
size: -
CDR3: CASSLVQGWGYSTEAFF
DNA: TGTGCCAGCAGCTTAGTACAGGGTTGGGGTTATAGCACTGAAGCTTTCTTT

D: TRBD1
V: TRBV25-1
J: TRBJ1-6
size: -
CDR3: CASSEKDRGLYNSPLHF
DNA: TGTGCCAGCAGTGAAAAGGACAGGGGACTTTATAATTCACCCCTCCACTTT

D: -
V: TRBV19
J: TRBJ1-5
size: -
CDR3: CASSTLFGGVHQPQHF
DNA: TGTGCCAGTAGTACCCTGTTTGGAGGGGTACATCAGCCCCAGCATTTT

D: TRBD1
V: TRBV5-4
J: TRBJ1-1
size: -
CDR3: CASSMGQYDTEAFF
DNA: TGTGCCAGCAGCATGGGACAGTACGACACTGAAGCTTTCTTT

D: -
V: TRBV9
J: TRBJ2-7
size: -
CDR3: CASSPSAGFYEQYF
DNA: TGTGCCAGCAGCCCCAGCGCGGGGTTCTACGAGCAGTACTTC

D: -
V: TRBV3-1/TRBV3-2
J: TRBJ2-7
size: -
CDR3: CASSQSPGLNYEQYF
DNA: TGTGCCAGCAGCCAATCACCGGGACTTAACTACGAGCAGTACTTC

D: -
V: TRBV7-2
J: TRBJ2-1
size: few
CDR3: CASSEAARQRIQNNEQFF
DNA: TGTGCCAGCAGCGAAGCGGCTAGACAAAGAATACAAAACAATGAGCAGTTCTTC

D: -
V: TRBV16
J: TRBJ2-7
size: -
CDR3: CASSLTGPSYEQYF
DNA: TGTGCCAGCAGCTTAACAGGGCCCTCCTACGAGCAGTACTTC

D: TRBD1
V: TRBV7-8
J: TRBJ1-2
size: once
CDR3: CASSRDRGYYTF
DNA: TGTGCCAGCAGCCGGGACAGGGGATACTACACCTTC

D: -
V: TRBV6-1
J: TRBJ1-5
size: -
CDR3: CASSEGRLGGLGNQPQHF
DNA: TGTGCCAGCAGCGAAGGCCGACTGGGGGGTCTCGGCAATCAGCCCCAGCATTTT

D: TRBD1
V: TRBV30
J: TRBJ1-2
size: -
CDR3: CAWSGRQGGGYTF
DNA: TGTGCCTGGAGTGGTCGGCAGGGGGGCGGCTACACCTTC

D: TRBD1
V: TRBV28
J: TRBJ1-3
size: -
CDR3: CASSIGQARHGNTIYF
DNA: TGTGCCAGCAGCATCGGACAGGCTCGACACGGAAACACCATATATTTT

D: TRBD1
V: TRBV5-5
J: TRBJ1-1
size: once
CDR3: CASSLTGGTEAFF
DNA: TGTGCCAGCAGTCTGACAGGGGGCACTGAAGCTTTCTTT

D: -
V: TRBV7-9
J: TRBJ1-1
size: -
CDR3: CASSLEWSAEAFF
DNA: TGTGCCAGCAGCTTAGAGTGGAGTGCTGAAGCTTTCTTT